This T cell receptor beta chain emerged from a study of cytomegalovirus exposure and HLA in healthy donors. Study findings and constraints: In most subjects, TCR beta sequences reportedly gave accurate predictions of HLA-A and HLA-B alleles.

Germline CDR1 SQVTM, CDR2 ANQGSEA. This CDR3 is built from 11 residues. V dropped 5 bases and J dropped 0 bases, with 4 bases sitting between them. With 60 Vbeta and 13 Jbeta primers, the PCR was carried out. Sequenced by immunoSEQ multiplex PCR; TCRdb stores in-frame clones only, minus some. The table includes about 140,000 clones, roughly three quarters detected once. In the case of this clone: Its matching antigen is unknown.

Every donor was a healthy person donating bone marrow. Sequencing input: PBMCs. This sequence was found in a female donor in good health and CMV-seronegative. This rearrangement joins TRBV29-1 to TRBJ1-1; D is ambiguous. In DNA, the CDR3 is TGCAGCGTTCAGGTGAACACTGAAGCTTTCTTT. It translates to CSVQVNTEAFF.